One sample yielded the 26 T cell receptor beta chains listed below, sequenced in a study of T cells in localized non-small cell lung cancer. TCRdb's copy holds only in-frame clones and misses some; the assay was immunoSEQ multiplex PCR. Here the sample spans about 1,000 clones, about 26% being singletons. Sample: lung tumor tissue, taken before any cancer treatment. These receptors were collected from an older male donor with stage I squamous cell lung carcinoma.

CDR3 region: CATGFPAGELFF. CDR3 sequence (DNA): TGTGCCACCGGATTTCCGGCCGGGGAGCTGTTTTTT. The chain joins TRBV12-5 to TRBJ2-2; D unclear. Germline lookup yields CDR1 LGHNT and CDR2 FRNRAP. The CDR3 extends over 12 amino acids.

In this sample, this clone turned up a few times. CDR3 region: CASSIFGGRNQPQHF. DNA for the CDR3: TGTGCCAGTAGTATTTTTGGGGGGAGGAATCAGCCCCAGCATTTT. The chain uses TRBV19 and TRBJ1-5; weak D call: TRBD1 (5 bases). V was clipped by 3 bases and J by 4 bases, with 13 bases between them. This CDR3 region has 15 residues. Germline V gives CDR1 LNHDA, CDR2 SQIVND (reference sequence).

This clone was picked up one time. The V gene is TRBV29-1, the J gene TRBJ2-5, with 12 bases that match TRBD2. The germline gives CDR1 SQVTM, CDR2 ANQGSEA. J lost 4 bases, V lost 4 bases, and 10 bases had no gene match. The CDR3 loop spans 16 amino acids. The CDR3: CSVAPLTSGRGETQYF. In nucleotides, the CDR3 is TGCAGCGTTGCCCCTCTGACTAGCGGGAGAGGAGAGACCCAGTACTTC.

The CDR3 DNA follows: TGTGCCAGCAGCTTTCCGCTAGCGGGACAGGTGCAGTACTTC. This codes for CASSFPLAGQVQYF. This chain uses TRBV7-5 with TRBJ2-7; no DNA check was done on the table's D call, TRBD2. TRBV7-5 is a pseudogene. The CDR3 loop spans 14 amino acids.

This clone is judged large. This sequence joins TRBV11-3 and TRBJ2-2; weak D call: TRBD2 (6 bases). Germline CDR1 and CDR2: SGHNT and YENEEA. This CDR3 contains 16 residues. V was shortened by 3 bases and J by 7 bases, with 18 bases between the two germline ends. CDR3 DNA sequence: TGTGCCAGCAGCTTGGAGCCGGGACTCTCCATCGGGGAGCTGTTTTTT. Translating gives CASSLEPGLSIGELFF.

This clone ranks as large (0.1 to 1%). The chain couples TRBV6-8 to TRBJ2-7; D ambiguous. This CDR3 spans 16 amino acids. The V and J ends lost 2 bases and 2 bases respectively, with 16 bases between them. The germline V gene has CDR1 MNHGY and CDR2 SAAAGT. The CDR3 DNA follows: TGTGCCAGCAGTTACACCCTCTTCATTAGCCCCTACGAGCAGTACTTC. Protein sequence: CASSYTLFISPYEQYF.

V usage is TRBV29-1 and J usage is TRBJ2-2; the D gene is possibly TRBD2 (6 bases). V lost 6 bases and J lost 0, with 8 bases in between. CDR1 is SQVTM, CDR2 ANQGSEA, per germline. The CDR3 loop spans 13 amino acids. CDR3 in DNA: TGCAGCGTGGGACTTACGAACACCGGGGAGCTGTTTTTT. It yields the protein CSVGLTNTGELFF.

V and J are TRBV10-2 and TRBJ1-1, with D perhaps matching TRBD1 (5 bases). In germline, CDR1 is WSHSY, CDR2 SAAADI. V shed 6 bases and J shed 2 bases, with 16 bases lying between them. The CDR3 has 15 amino acids. The CDR3 nucleotides read TGCGCCAGCAGCCTCTGGGGGGGGGAAAACACTGAAGCTTTCTTT. As protein: CASSLWGGENTEAFF.

The chain combines TRBV5-1 with TRBJ2-2; D remains unclear. Trimming stripped 0 bases from V and 5 bases from J, with 8 bases between. Germline V gives CDR1 SGHRS, CDR2 YFSETQ. The CDR3 has 14 amino acids. Here the CDR3 reads CASSLAAATGELFF. The CDR3 DNA follows: TGCGCCAGCAGCTTGGCGGCAGCTACCGGGGAGCTGTTTTTT.

A few counts support this clone. The V call is TRBV6-7, the J call TRBJ2-1; 7 nucleotides match TRBD1. TRBV6-7 belongs to the ORF category, with a function that is uncertain. This CDR3 spans 14 amino acids. V was pared by 11 bases and J by 4 bases, with 11 bases of the junction left unmatched. CDR3 in DNA: TGTGCCGCCGCCGAGGGGGCATGGTACAATGAGCAGTTCTTC. Its protein is CAAAEGAWYNEQFF.

V usage is TRBV11-3 and J usage is TRBJ1-1, with D uncertain. Trimming shortened V by 5 bases and J by 1 base, and 11 bases separated the two germline ends. The CDR3 spans 14 residues. The germline V gene encodes CDR1 SGHNT and CDR2 YENEEA. CDR3 bases: TGTGCCAGCAGCACGGGCGGTCGGAACACTGAAGCTTTCTTT. Residues: CASSTGGRNTEAFF.

This clone was observed a few times. V gene TRBV19 combines with J gene TRBJ2-1, with 7 bases that match TRBD2. CDR1 is LNHDA and CDR2 is SQIVND in the germline V gene (reference sequence). V gave up 5 bases and J gave up 3 bases; unmatched junction bases: 7. The CDR3 consists of 15 residues. The CDR3 DNA sequence: TGTGCCAGTAGTTACGCGGGAGTTTTCTACAATGAGCAGTTCTTC. It is translated as CASSYAGVFYNEQFF.

The chain combines TRBV11-3 with TRBJ1-1; possible D gene TRBD1, 6 bases. Germline CDR1 and CDR2: SGHNT and YENEEA. Trimming cost V 4 bases and J 8 bases, with 17 bases left between them. The CDR3 has 14 residues. As DNA, the CDR3 is TGTGCCAGCAGCTCCGACAGGACCAATGGGGAAGCTTTCTTT. Amino acid sequence: CASSSDRTNGEAFF.

The rearrangement links TRBV28 to TRBJ1-5, with a tentative D call TRBD1 (6 bases). The V gene's germline CDR1 is MDHEN and CDR2 SYDVKM. Trimming cost V 3 bases and J 2 bases, with 20 bases left between them. The CDR3 loop spans 18 amino acids. The CDR3 loop is CASSFVQGWGLGNQPQHF. The CDR3 coding sequence is TGTGCCAGCAGTTTTGTGCAGGGGTGGGGATTGGGCAATCAGCCCCAGCATTTT.

This clone was recorded a few times. The chain has TRBV2 and TRBJ2-3; 11 bases are shared with TRBD2. Germline-derived CDR1 and CDR2 are SNHLY and FYNNEI. The CDR3 contains 17 residues. The trim removed 3 bases at V and 3 bases at J, leaving 8 bases unmatched. This chain's CDR3 is CASSEIAGTSGTDTQYF. The DNA for the CDR3 is TGTGCCAGCAGTGAGATTGCCGGGACTAGCGGTACAGATACGCAGTATTTT.

This clone was detected a few times. The rearrangement joins TRBV11-3 to TRBJ2-3, with D uncertain. The CDR3 runs to 14 residues. From germline, CDR1 is SGHNT and CDR2 YENEEA. V gave up 0 bases and J gave up 1 base, with 5 bases separating them. The chain's CDR3 is CASSLDFGTDTQYF. DNA of the CDR3: TGTGCCAGCAGCTTAGATTTCGGCACAGATACGCAGTATTTT.

By share, this clone counts as medium-sized. CDR3 nucleotides: TGTGCCAGCAGCTTAACACCGGGACAGGGGCCCGACGGGGGCTACACCTTC. Protein: CASSLTPGQGPDGGYTF. The chain has TRBV11-3 and TRBJ1-2; TRBD1 matches 10 bases. The V gene's germline CDR1 is SGHNT and CDR2 YENEEA. This CDR3 contains 17 residues. V lost 2 bases, J lost 8 bases, and 14 bases stayed unmatched.

This clone was picked up one time. The gene calls are TRBV29-1 and TRBJ2-3, with 9 nucleotides matching TRBD1. J gave up 6 bases and V 3 bases, and 10 bases lay outside the gene matches. CDR1 and CDR2 from the germline V gene are SQVTM and ANQGSEA. This CDR3 spans 15 amino acids. The CDR3 here is CSVDGGTGSRDTQYF. CDR3 nucleotide sequence: TGCAGCGTTGATGGGGGGACAGGGAGTCGCGATACGCAGTATTTT.

This rearrangement joins TRBV11-3 to TRBJ2-1; D remains unclear. Germline values: CDR1 SGHNT, CDR2 YENEEA. CDR3 length: 14 amino acids. Trimming shortened V by 5 bases and J by 4 bases, and 12 bases separated the two germline ends. CDR3 amino acids: CASSPQTPYNEQFF. The CDR3 DNA follows: TGTGCCAGCAGCCCCCAGACTCCTTACAATGAGCAGTTCTTC.

This clone was counted between two and nine times. V is TRBV6-8 and J is TRBJ1-3, with unresolved D. Germline V gene sequence: CDR1 MNHGY, CDR2 SAAAGT. The V and J ends lost 0 bases and 0 bases respectively, with 9 bases between them. The CDR3 covers 16 residues. The CDR3 sequence: CASSYSRASSGNTIYF. In DNA, the CDR3 is TGTGCCAGCAGTTACTCGAGGGCAAGCTCTGGAAACACCATATATTTT.

This clone is medium-sized (0.01 to 0.1%). The chain employs TRBV7-2 and TRBJ1-3; D is unclear. The CDR3 runs to 13 residues. Germline loops: CDR1 SGHTA, CDR2 FQGNSA. V was pared by 8 bases and J by 2 bases, with 10 bases between. CDR3 sequence reads: CASGKGPGNTIYF. As DNA, the CDR3 is TGTGCCAGCGGAAAAGGGCCTGGAAACACCATATATTTT. The full variable domain, in which reference TRBV7-2 and TRBJ1-3 provide the parts outside the CDR3, is GAGVSQSPSNKVTEKGKDVELRCDPISGHTALYWYRQSLGQGLEFLIYFQGNSAPDKSGLPSDRFSAERTGGSVSTLTIQRTQQEDSAVYLCASGKGPGNTIYFGEGSWLTVV.

The chain is built from TRBV19 and TRBJ1-2; unclear D gene. Germline lookup yields CDR1 LNHDA and CDR2 SQIVND (reference sequence). The V gene lost 1 base and the J gene lost 8 bases, with 14 bases spanning the gap. The CDR3 sequence is 14 residues long. The CDR3 loop reads CASSIGPSEGGYTF. CDR3 DNA sequence: TGTGCCAGTAGTATAGGTCCCTCCGAGGGCGGCTACACCTTC.

This clone was observed a few times. The gene calls are TRBV6-8 and TRBJ1-1, with 9 bases that match TRBD1. The CDR3 is made up of 15 amino acids. Germline trimming cut 5 bases from V and 1 base from J; bases unmatched to any gene: 5. Germline V gene data show CDR1 as MNHGY and CDR2 as SAAAGT. The CDR3 protein is CASSAPGQGNTEAFF. In DNA form, the CDR3 reads TGTGCCAGCAGTGCCCCGGGACAGGGGAACACTGAAGCTTTCTTT.

By share, this clone ranks as hyperexpanded. This chain joins TRBV9 and TRBJ2-1; 7 positions agree with TRBD2. CDR3 length equals 14 residues. The germline gives CDR1 SGDLS, CDR2 YYNGEE. The trim removed 5 bases at V and 4 bases at J, leaving 6 bases unmatched. In DNA, the CDR3 is TGTGCCAGCAGTGAGCGGGATCGATACAATGAGCAGTTCTTC. Translated: CASSERDRYNEQFF.

This chain uses TRBV14 with TRBJ1-1; D gene ambiguous. This CDR3 has 13 residues. V dropped 2 bases and J dropped 5 bases, with 9 bases sitting between them. From germline, CDR1 is SGHDN and CDR2 FVKESK. The CDR3 DNA sequence: TGTGCCAGCAGCCAATCTACGAGGACTGAAGCTTTCTTT. This codes for CASSQSTRTEAFF.

This clone occurred a few times. The J gene is TRBJ1-1, the V gene TRBV6-8, with D perhaps matching TRBD1 (6 bases). Trimming left V 2 bases short and J 6 bases short, with 10 bases between. The CDR3 runs to 13 residues. Germline V CDR1 and CDR2: MNHGY, SAAAGT. CDR3 sequence (DNA): TGTGCCAGCAGTTACCGAGGACAGCCTGAAGCTTTCTTT. Amino acids: CASSYRGQPEAFF.